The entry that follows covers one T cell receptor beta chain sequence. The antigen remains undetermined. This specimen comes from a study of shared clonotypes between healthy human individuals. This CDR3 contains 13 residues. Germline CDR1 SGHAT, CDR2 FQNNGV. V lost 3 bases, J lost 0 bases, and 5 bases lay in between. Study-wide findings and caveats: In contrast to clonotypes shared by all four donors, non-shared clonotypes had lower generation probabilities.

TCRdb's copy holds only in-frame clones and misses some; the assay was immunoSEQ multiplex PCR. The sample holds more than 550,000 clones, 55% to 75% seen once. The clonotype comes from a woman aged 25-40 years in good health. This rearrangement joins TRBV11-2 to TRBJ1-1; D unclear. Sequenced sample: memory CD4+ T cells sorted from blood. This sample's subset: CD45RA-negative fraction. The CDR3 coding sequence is TGTGCCAGCAGCTTCGATTTGAACACTGAAGCTTTCTTT. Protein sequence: CASSFDLNTEAFF.